These 14 T cell receptor beta chains came from one sample sequenced in a study of OX40 agonist ivuxolimab in advanced cancers. Measured with immunoSEQ multiplex PCR; TCRdb has only the in-frame clones, and not every one. Of some 85,000 clones listed, 88% are singletons. The starting material was CD4+ or CD8+ T cells sorted from blood, obtained in a trial of the OX40 agonist ivuxolimab. The receptors here all came from an adult with an advanced solid tumor such as melanoma, head and neck, liver or kidney cancer.

This sequence joins TRBV13 and TRBJ2-1, with no clear D. V was cut by 6 bases and J by 10 bases, with 13 bases left in between. Germline assignment: CDR1 PRHDT and CDR2 FYEKMQ (reference sequence). CDR3 length: 12 residues. The CDR3 is CASSSWVGEQFF. The CDR3 bases are TGTGCCAGCAGTTCTTGGGTTGGCGAGCAGTTCTTC.

This clone was seen a single time. The chain uses TRBV5-4 and TRBJ2-3; D could derive from TRBD1 or TRBD2 (5 bases each). CDR3 length equals 14 residues. Trimming stripped 0 bases from V and 4 bases from J, with 9 bases between. Germline lookup yields CDR1 SGHNT and CDR2 YYREEE (reference sequence). In nucleotides, the CDR3 is TGTGCCAGCAGCTTGGCGCGAGGGGCAGATACGCAGTATTTT. Its translation is CASSLARGADTQYF.

This rearrangement joins TRBV5-1 to TRBJ1-1, with a weak D call TRBD1 (5 bases). V was pared by 3 bases and J by 6 bases, with 15 bases between. From germline, CDR1 is SGHRS and CDR2 YFSETQ. This CDR3 is built from 14 residues. The CDR3 sequence: CASSSGGDVAEAFF. CDR3 in DNA: TGCGCCAGCAGCTCCGGGGGGGACGTCGCTGAAGCTTTCTTT.

The chain has TRBV19 and TRBJ2-7, with a tentative D call TRBD1 (6 bases). This CDR3 has 13 residues. V lost 11 bases and J lost 4, with 18 bases in between. Germline CDR1 reads LNHDA; CDR2 reads SQIVND (reference sequence). The CDR3 sequence: CACRDTAVYEQYF. CDR3 sequence (DNA): TGTGCCTGCCGGGACACGGCCGTGTACGAGCAGTACTTC.

The chain has TRBV5-4 and TRBJ2-5, with D tentatively TRBD2 (6 bases). Deletions cut 0 bases from V and 5 bases from J, with 11 bases between. Looked up from germline, CDR1 is SGHNT and CDR2 is YYREEE (reference sequence). The CDR3 has 14 amino acids. CDR3 nucleotides: TGTGCCAGCAGCTTGGCCGGGGGAAAGGAGACCCAGTACTTC. Translated, it gives CASSLAGGKETQYF.

The chain combines TRBV7-2 with TRBJ1-2, with 7 positions matching TRBD1. CDR1 is SGHTA and CDR2 is FQGNSA in the germline V gene. CDR3 length: 12 residues. V lost 4 bases, J lost 8 bases, and 4 bases stayed unmatched. CDR3 sequence (DNA): TGTGCCAGCAGCTCTTCAGGGGGAGGCTACACCTTC. Its protein product is CASSSSGGGYTF.

V is TRBV19 and J is TRBJ2-2; the D gene could be TRBD1 or TRBD2 (6 bases each). V was clipped by 3 bases and J by 5 bases, with 13 bases between them. The CDR3 has 15 amino acids. Germline-derived CDR1 and CDR2 are LNHDA and SQIVND (reference sequence). The CDR3 DNA sequence: TGTGCCAGTAGTATTTCCGGGGGCGCAACCGGGGAGCTGTTTTTT. Encoded protein: CASSISGGATGELFF. Full variable domain (missing parts from reference TRBV19 and TRBJ2-2): DGGITQSPKYLFRKEGQNVTLSCEQNLNHDAMYWYRQDPGQGLRLIYYSQIVNDFQKGDIAEGYSVSREKKESFPLTVTSAQKNPTAFYLCASSISGGATGELFFGEGSRLTVL.

The chain joins TRBV19 to TRBJ1-4; 9 bases fit TRBD1. The CDR3 has 15 amino acids. V was clipped by 6 bases and J by 0 bases; unmatched bases: 2. CDR1 is LNHDA, CDR2 SQIVND, per germline (reference sequence). CDR3 protein: CASRDRGATNEKLFF. CDR3 coding DNA: TGTGCCAGTAGGGACAGGGGAGCAACTAATGAAAAACTGTTTTTT.

The chain combines TRBV6-4 with TRBJ2-5, with 7 bases aligning to TRBD1. Germline loops: CDR1 MRHNA, CDR2 SNTAGT. V lost 7 bases and J lost 0; bases outside the gene matches: 2. This CDR3 region has 13 residues. The CDR3 sequence is CASKDRDQETQYF. In DNA form, the CDR3 reads TGTGCCAGCAAAGACAGGGACCAAGAGACCCAGTACTTC.

In this sample, this clone turned up once. The genes are TRBV10-3 and TRBJ1-2; 9 bases align to TRBD1. Germline V gives CDR1 ENHRY, CDR2 SYGVKD. V lost 6 bases and J lost 6; bases outside the gene matches: 5. This CDR3 has 13 residues. CDR3 protein: CAISRDRADGYTF. The CDR3 nucleotides are TGTGCCATCAGCCGGGACAGGGCGGATGGCTACACCTTC.

V gene TRBV28 combines with J gene TRBJ2-1; tentatively, D is TRBD2 (5 bases). The CDR3 covers 12 residues. V lost 10 bases to trimming and J lost 9 bases, with 16 bases between them. CDR1 MDHEN and CDR2 SYDVKM come from the germline V gene. CDR3 loop: CAIRGKFGEQFF. The CDR3 nucleotides are TGTGCCATCCGGGGAAAGTTCGGTGAGCAGTTCTTC.

A few counts support this clone. The V call is TRBV7-2, the J call TRBJ1-5, with unresolved D. Per germline, CDR1 SGHTA and CDR2 FQGNSA. The CDR3 covers 14 residues. The ends were cut back, 5 bases at V and 3 bases at J, with 11 bases in the middle. The CDR3: CASSPRANNQPQHF. The CDR3 region has the DNA TGTGCCAGCAGCCCCCGGGCCAACAATCAGCCCCAGCATTTT.

As regards this clone: The same CDR3 is also encoded by other DNA sequences in this sample. This chain uses TRBV6-5 with TRBJ1-1; D not certain. V was shortened by 4 bases and J by 0 bases, with 6 bases between the two germline ends. Germline loops: CDR1 MNHEY, CDR2 SVGAGI. The CDR3 runs 13 residues. CDR3 loop: CASSSLLNTEAFF. CDR3 DNA: TGTGCCAGCAGTTCCCTACTGAACACTGAAGCTTTCTTT.

CDR3: CASSLGQGGSNQPQHF. Here the CDR3 DNA reads TGCGCCAGCAGCTTGGGACAGGGGGGTAGCAATCAGCCCCAGCATTTT. The chain combines TRBV5-1 with TRBJ1-5; 9 bases fit TRBD1. The CDR3 runs to 16 residues. CDR1 SGHRS and CDR2 YFSETQ come from the germline V gene. V gave up 0 bases and J gave up 0 bases; unmatched junction bases: 1. Filled out from reference TRBV5-1 and TRBJ1-5, the complete variable domain reads KAGVTQTPRYLIKTRGQQVTLSCSPISGHRSVSWYQQTPGQGLQFLFEYFSETQRNKGNFPGRFSGRQFSNSRSEMNVSTLELGDSALYLCASSLGQGGSNQPQHFGDGTRLSIL.